These 28 T cell receptor beta chains came from one sample sequenced in a study of blood T cells in healthy people across ages. Sample-barcoded 5' priming and a J-beta primer mix drove a second PCR of about 6 to 12 cycles. TCRdb redid the calling of the 5' RACE reads with MiXCR, one entry per CDR3 protein. The table has 1.5 million to 2 million distinct CDR3 sequences, 25% to 30% seen once. Specimen: blood. The origin of the receptors is a woman aged 25 to 39 in good health.

The chain uses TRBV5-1 and TRBJ2-2, with D uncertain. Trimming took 3 bases from V and 7 from J, leaving 16 bases between them. CDR3 length: 15 residues. CDR1 is SGHRS, CDR2 YFSETQ, per germline. CDR3 sequence: CASSSNKDEYGELFF. For the CDR3, the DNA is TGCGCCAGCAGCTCTAACAAGGACGAATACGGGGAGCTGTTTTTT.

The rearrangement joins TRBV6-2 or TRBV6-3 to TRBJ2-5; tentative D call: TRBD1 (6 bases). The CDR3 consists of 15 residues. Trimming left V 4 bases short and J 1 base short, with 13 bases between. CDR1 is MNHEY and CDR2 is SVGEGT in the germline V gene. CDR3: CASSFHWTAQETQYF. CDR3 DNA sequence: TGTGCCAGCAGTTTCCATTGGACAGCCCAAGAGACCCAGTACTTC.

In the case of this clonotype: One base away lies a much larger clone, so this may be a sequencing read error. This chain links TRBV9 with TRBJ2-1; 14 nucleotides line up with TRBD2. The J call may be incorrect, as the DNA end agrees better with TRBJ2-7. Germline lookup yields CDR1 SGDLS and CDR2 YYNGEE. The CDR3 runs to 16 residues. CDR3 amino acids: CASSVRLAGGYNEQYF. The CDR3 nucleotides read TGTGCCAGCAGCGTACGACTAGCGGGGGGGTACAATGAGCAGTACTTC.

This clonotype was found a few times. The chain links TRBV28 to TRBJ2-5, with 8 bases lining up with TRBD1. J lost 5 bases, V lost 2 bases, and 7 bases had no gene match. Germline V CDR1 and CDR2: MDHEN, SYDVKM. The CDR3 sequence is 15 residues long. The chain's CDR3 is CASSLPWTGSETQYF. The CDR3 DNA reads TGTGCCAGCAGTTTACCCTGGACAGGGTCCGAGACCCAGTACTTC.

J is TRBJ2-7 and V is TRBV5-1; 12 positions match TRBD1. The assigned J gene may be wrong: the sequence end matches TRBJ2-4 better. The CDR3 length is 17 residues. Per germline, CDR1 SGHRS and CDR2 YFSETQ. CDR3 sequence reads: CASSYFPGQGAGNIQYF. The CDR3 DNA reads as TGCGCCAGCAGTTACTTTCCGGGACAGGGGGCAGGGAACATTCAGTACTTC.

The table lists this clonotype with a few counts. The rearrangement uses TRBV4-1 and TRBJ2-7; TRBD1 agrees at 10 bases. The CDR3 has 15 amino acids. From germline, CDR1 is MGHRA and CDR2 YSYEKL. V was pared by 2 bases and J by 4 bases, with 5 bases of the junction left unmatched. Here the CDR3 DNA reads TGCGCCAGCAGCCAAATTCCGGGACAGGGGTACGAGCAGTACTTC. Protein product: CASSQIPGQGYEQYF.

Only a few counts were recorded for this clonotype. This chain uses TRBV5-5 with TRBJ1-1; D remains unclear. V was shortened by 4 bases and J by 7 bases, with 17 bases between the two germline ends. The CDR3 consists of 14 residues. Germline lookup yields CDR1 SGHKS and CDR2 YYEKEE (reference sequence). For the CDR3, the DNA is TGTGCCAGCAGCCGAACCTTATGGACTATTGAAGCTTTCTTT. It specifies CASSRTLWTIEAFF.

This chain connects TRBV5-1 to TRBJ1-2; D is ambiguous. V was clipped by 1 base and J by 5 bases, with 12 bases between them. The CDR3 contains 14 residues. CDR1 and CDR2 from the germline V gene are SGHRS and YFSETQ. CDR3 DNA: TGCGCCAGCAGCTTGCAAACGGCCCGTTATGGCTACACCTTC. Translated: CASSLQTARYGYTF.

This chain links TRBV5-1 with TRBJ1-4; D is undetermined. The germline V and J ends were trimmed by 4 bases and 0 bases, with 10 bases remaining between them. Germline assignment: CDR1 SGHRS and CDR2 YFSETQ. The CDR3 is made up of 15 amino acids. The CDR3 sequence is CASSGGESTNEKLFF. The CDR3 DNA reads TGCGCCAGCAGCGGCGGAGAATCAACTAATGAAAAACTGTTTTTT.

The rearrangement uses TRBV5-6 and TRBJ1-2; TRBD1 aligns across 8 bases. Germline V gives CDR1 SGHDT, CDR2 YYEEEE. Trimming cost V 4 bases and J 9 bases; bases outside gene matches: 5. The CDR3 is 12 amino acids. CDR3 sequence reads: CASSPTGVSYTF. CDR3 coding DNA: TGTGCCAGCAGCCCGACAGGGGTTAGCTACACCTTC.

The chain recombines TRBV20-1 with TRBJ1-5; tentative D call: TRBD1 (5 bases). There are 14 residues in the CDR3. Germline V lookup: CDR1 DFQATT, CDR2 SNEGSKA (reference sequence). Deletions cut 4 bases from V and 5 bases from J, with 15 bases between. The CDR3 spells CSATGGGDHQPQHF. DNA for the CDR3: TGCAGTGCTACTGGAGGAGGGGACCATCAGCCCCAGCATTTT.

The rearrangement uses TRBV9 and TRBJ1-2, with TRBD1 matching 9 bases. The V segment lost 0 bases and the J segment 4 bases; nucleotides outside the gene matches: 4. Germline CDR1 is SGDLS and CDR2 is YYNGEE. There are 15 residues in the CDR3. The CDR3: CASSVGGQGFYGYTF. The CDR3 nucleotides read TGTGCCAGCAGCGTAGGGGGACAGGGCTTCTATGGCTACACCTTC.

This clonotype has only a few counts. One end of the junction does not line up with germline, which may come from a read error. The chain couples TRBV4-1 to TRBJ2-1; D unclear. CDR1 MGHRA and CDR2 YSYEKL come from the germline V gene. There are 13 residues in the CDR3. CDR3 nucleotide sequence: TGCGCCGGCAGCCAAGAGGCGTACAATGAGCAGTTCTTC. Amino acid sequence: CAGSQEAYNEQFF.

This clonotype appeared many times. V and J are TRBV10-3 and TRBJ2-7; D assignment may be TRBD1 or TRBD2 (5 bases each). V was pared by 8 bases and J by 5 bases, with 10 bases between. In germline, CDR1 is ENHRY, CDR2 SYGVKD. The CDR3 extends over 11 amino acids. DNA of the CDR3: TGTGCCATCCGAGGGGCAGACGAGCAGTACTTC. Protein: CAIRGADEQYF.

This rearrangement joins TRBV5-1 to TRBJ2-7; 9 positions match TRBD1. Germline lookup yields CDR1 SGHRS and CDR2 YFSETQ. The CDR3 runs to 16 residues. Unmatched junction bases numbered 8, after V lost 4 bases and J lost 0 bases. The CDR3 loop is CASSRTGAQSSYEQYF. The DNA for the CDR3 is TGCGCCAGCAGCCGGACAGGGGCCCAGAGCTCCTACGAGCAGTACTTC.

The genes are TRBV12-3 or TRBV12-4 and TRBJ2-7; D is unresolved. This CDR3 comprises 15 residues. V was clipped by 7 bases and J by 2 bases, with 18 bases between them. The DNA of the CDR3 is TGTGCCAGCAACCCCCCCTGGAAGGTTCCCTACGAGCAGTACTTC. Amino acids: CASNPPWKVPYEQYF.

This clonotype was seen repeatedly, ten times or more. V usage is TRBV6-2 or TRBV6-3 and J usage is TRBJ2-5; D not resolved. V lost 2 bases to trimming and J lost 1 base, with 14 bases between them. The CDR3 length is 16 residues. CDR1 MNHEY and CDR2 SVGEGT come from the germline V gene. CDR3 sequence reads: CASSYGWSSGQETQYF. The CDR3 DNA reads TGTGCCAGCAGTTACGGTTGGTCTTCGGGCCAAGAGACCCAGTACTTC.

The chain employs TRBV20-1 and TRBJ1-5; no clear D. Germline lookup yields CDR1 DFQATT and CDR2 SNEGSKA (reference sequence). The CDR3 consists of 14 residues. V lost 5 bases and J lost 5, with 16 bases in between. The CDR3 reads CSAGGLAQHQPQHF. CDR3 nucleotides: TGCAGTGCTGGAGGTTTGGCCCAGCATCAGCCCCAGCATTTT.

This rearrangement joins TRBV5-1 to TRBJ2-3, with a tentative D call TRBD2 (6 bases). Germline CDR1 is SGHRS and CDR2 is YFSETQ. This CDR3 contains 16 residues. The ends were cut back, 4 bases at V and 0 bases at J, with 15 bases in the middle. The CDR3 loop reads CASSLSGYISTDTQYF. The CDR3 DNA sequence: TGCGCCAGCAGCCTAAGCGGGTATATAAGCACAGATACGCAGTATTTT.

V usage is TRBV10-3 and J usage is TRBJ1-2; possibly TRBD1 for D (6 bases). The germline CDR1 and CDR2 sequences are ENHRY and SYGVKD. V lost 6 bases and J lost 6, with 17 bases in between. The CDR3 is made up of 14 amino acids. The CDR3 DNA reads TGTGCCATCAGACCTGCAGGGGATTGGGATGGCTACACCTTC. It encodes CAIRPAGDWDGYTF.

V and J are TRBV20-1 and TRBJ1-6, with 7 bases identical to TRBD1. The V and J ends lost 0 bases and 10 bases, in that order; junction bases with no gene match: 6. Germline V lookup: CDR1 DFQATT, CDR2 SNEGSKA (reference sequence). The CDR3 is made up of 14 amino acids. This CDR3 reads CSARDGDSRSPLHF. The CDR3 DNA reads TGCAGTGCTAGAGATGGGGACAGTCGCTCACCCCTCCACTTT.

This rearrangement joins TRBV27 to TRBJ2-1; 10 bases are shared with TRBD2. The CDR3 has 17 amino acids. V shed 5 bases, J shed 7 bases, and the junction held 14 bases outside the gene matches. The germline V gene encodes CDR1 MNHEY and CDR2 SMNVEV (reference sequence). The CDR3 bases are TGTGCCAGCAGTAACCCTTACTTAGCGGGAGGTGAAAATGAGCAGTTCTTC. This encodes CASSNPYLAGGENEQFF.

This clonotype has a count of ten or more. This chain uses TRBV7-2 with TRBJ2-1; the D is unclear. Germline V lookup: CDR1 SGHTA, CDR2 FQGNSA. This CDR3 has 15 residues. V lost 1 base to trimming and J lost 3 bases, with 10 bases between them. CDR3 amino acids: CASSLEAFFYNEQFF. Written as DNA, the CDR3 is TGTGCCAGCAGCTTAGAAGCATTTTTCTACAATGAGCAGTTCTTC.

This chain connects TRBV24-1 to TRBJ1-1; D might be TRBD1 (5 bases). V was pared by 5 bases and J by 2 bases, with 11 bases between. The CDR3 runs 14 residues. CDR1 and CDR2 (germline): KGHDR, SFDVKD. The CDR3 reads CATSAGQQNTEAFF. DNA for the CDR3: TGTGCCACCAGTGCCGGACAACAAAACACTGAAGCTTTCTTT.

This clonotype was counted at least ten times. V gene TRBV28 combines with J gene TRBJ2-6; the D is unclear. CDR1 is MDHEN and CDR2 is SYDVKM in the germline V gene. The CDR3 length is 15 residues. V lost 7 bases and J 1 base, leaving 11 bases between the germline ends. The CDR3 is CASTIRQSGANVLTF. In DNA, the CDR3 is TGTGCCAGCACCATAAGGCAATCTGGGGCCAACGTCCTGACTTTC.

V is TRBV7-2 and J is TRBJ1-3; D call uncertain. This CDR3 is 15 amino acids long. Trimming took off 1 base at V and 2 bases at J, with 9 bases between the two ends. Germline CDR1 SGHTA, CDR2 FQGNSA. The CDR3 nucleotides read TGTGCCAGCAGCTTAGTATGGGAGGCTGGAAACACCATATATTTT. Protein product: CASSLVWEAGNTIYF.

The genes are TRBV13 and TRBJ2-1, with a tentative D call TRBD1 (6 bases). V dropped 1 base and J dropped 0 bases, with 10 bases sitting between them. The CDR3 contains 16 residues. CDR1 and CDR2 (germline): PRHDT, FYEKMQ (reference sequence). CDR3 DNA sequence: TGTGCCAGCAGCTTAGACAGGGCGACCTCCTACAATGAGCAGTTCTTC. Residues: CASSLDRATSYNEQFF.

This rearrangement joins TRBV7-2 to TRBJ2-3; 7 nucleotides agree with TRBD2. Germline CDR1 reads SGHTA; CDR2 reads FQGNSA. The CDR3 contains 14 residues. V was pared by 1 base and J by 6 bases, with 4 bases of the junction left unmatched. The CDR3 spells CASSLVGGDDTQYF. The CDR3 region has the DNA TGTGCCAGCAGCTTAGTGGGGGGGGACGATACGCAGTATTTT.